This TCR beta chain comes out of a study of response to subunit inactivated influenza vaccine. Study conclusions and caveats: With each seasonal influenza vaccination, the authors suggested, few new T cells are recruited.

CDR3 length: 13 residues. The V and J ends lost 4 bases and 8 bases respectively, with 11 bases between them. Per germline, CDR1 SGHTA and CDR2 FQGNSA. With respect to this clonotype: As yet, its antigen is unknown.

TCRdb processed the RT-PCR reads anew with MiXCR; each CDR3 protein has one entry. This table has hundreds of thousands of distinct CDR3 sequences, 15% to 18% appearing once. This clonotype originated in a man between 45 and 60 years old who received an inactivated influenza vaccine. The chain couples TRBV7-2 to TRBJ1-4; possible D gene TRBD1, 6 bases. The sequencing used PBMCs from blood, collected about 11 days after vaccination. The CDR3 nucleotides read TGTGCCAGCAGCTCAGGGGTGAGGGAAAAACTGTTTTTT. Encoded protein: CASSSGVREKLFF.